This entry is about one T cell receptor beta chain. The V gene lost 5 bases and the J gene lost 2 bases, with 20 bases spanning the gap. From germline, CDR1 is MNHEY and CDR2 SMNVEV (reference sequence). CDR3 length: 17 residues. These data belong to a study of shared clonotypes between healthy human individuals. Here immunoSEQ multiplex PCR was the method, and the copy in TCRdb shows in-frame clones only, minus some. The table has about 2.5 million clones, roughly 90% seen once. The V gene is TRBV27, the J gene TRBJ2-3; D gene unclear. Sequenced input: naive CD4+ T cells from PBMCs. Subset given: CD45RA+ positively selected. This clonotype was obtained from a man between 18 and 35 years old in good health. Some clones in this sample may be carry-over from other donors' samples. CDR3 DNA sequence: TGTGCCAGCAGTACCTCCCCTGTAGTCCTGAACACAGATACGCAGTATTTT. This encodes CASSTSPVVLNTDTQYF.